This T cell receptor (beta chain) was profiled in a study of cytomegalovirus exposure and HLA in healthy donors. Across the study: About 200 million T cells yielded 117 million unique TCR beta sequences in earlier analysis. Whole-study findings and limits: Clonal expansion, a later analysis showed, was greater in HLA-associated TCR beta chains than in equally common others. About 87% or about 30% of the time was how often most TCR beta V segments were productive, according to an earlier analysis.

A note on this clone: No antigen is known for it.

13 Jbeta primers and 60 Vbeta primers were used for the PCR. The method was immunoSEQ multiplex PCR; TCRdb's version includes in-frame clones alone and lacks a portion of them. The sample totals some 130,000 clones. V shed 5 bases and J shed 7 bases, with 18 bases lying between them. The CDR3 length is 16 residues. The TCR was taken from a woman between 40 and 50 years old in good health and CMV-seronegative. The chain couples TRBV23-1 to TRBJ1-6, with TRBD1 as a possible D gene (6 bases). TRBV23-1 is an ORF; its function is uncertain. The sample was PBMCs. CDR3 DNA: TGCGCCAGCAGTAGCGGGACATCCCCTGGGAATTCACCCCTCCACTTT. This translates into CASSSGTSPGNSPLHF.